These 2 T cell receptor beta chains were sequenced from one sample in a study of regulatory T cells in long-lasting Graves disease. Time point described: newly diagnosed GD, antithyroid drugs for less than 3 months. The authors made the TCR library using RNA they extracted from PBMCs. CDR3-region Arm-PCR and iRepertoire HTBI primers produced the TCR beta libraries. TCRdb re-derived calls from the multiplex PCR reads in MiXCR, one entry per CDR3 protein. The sample gives roughly 380,000 distinct CDR3 sequences, 15% to 19% of which show up once; around a fifth is in the top ten. The sample consisted of peripheral blood mononuclear cells (PBMCs), taken at new diagnosis, from a patient treated with antithyroid drugs. The source of these receptors is a female donor with Graves disease.

Points on this clonotype: Possible read error: a much larger clone is one base away. J is TRBJ2-1 and V is TRBV4-1; TRBD2 might be the D (5 bases). In germline, CDR1 is MGHRA, CDR2 YSYEKL. The CDR3 has 16 amino acids. The CDR3 here is CANSQDSRGYSNEQFF. CDR3 nucleotide sequence: TGCGCCAACAGCCAAGATAGTAGAGGGTATTCGAATGAGCAGTTCTTC.

This clonotype was seen at least ten times. V gene TRBV20-1 combines with J gene TRBJ2-5; TRBD2 might be the D (5 bases). Deletions cut 0 bases from V and 1 base from J, with 9 bases between. Germline assignment: CDR1 DFQATT and CDR2 SNEGSKA (reference sequence). The CDR3 loop spans 14 amino acids. CDR3 loop: CSAREFGGQETQYF. The CDR3 DNA is TGCAGTGCTAGAGAGTTCGGAGGCCAAGAGACCCAGTACTTC.